The 11 T cell receptor beta chains given below trace back to one sample, sequenced in a study of T cell responses to AZD1222 COVID-19 vaccine. Sequenced by immunoSEQ multiplex PCR; TCRdb stores in-frame clones only, minus some. The sample contains around 170,000 clones, 75% to 95% of which appear only once. Sequencing used peripheral blood, obtained on day 0 of AZD1222 vaccination. Receptors originate from an adult in good health.

The CDR3 spells CASSDHRGNNEQFF. CDR3 DNA: TGTGCCAGCAGCGACCACAGGGGGAACAATGAGCAGTTCTTC. The V gene is TRBV7-3, the J gene TRBJ2-1; TRBD1 aligns across 8 bases. CDR3 length: 14 residues. Germline CDR1 and CDR2: SGHTA and FQGTGA. The trim removed 5 bases at V and 5 bases at J, leaving 5 bases unmatched.

The chain carries TRBV27 and TRBJ1-5; no firm D call. The CDR3 is 16 residues long. Germline V gene sequence: CDR1 MNHEY, CDR2 SMNVEV (reference sequence). The V end was cut by 6 bases, the J end by 7 bases, with 22 bases between. CDR3 protein: CASSRHQTDVGQPQHF. As DNA, the CDR3 is TGTGCCAGCAGCCGACACCAGACGGACGTAGGGCAGCCCCAGCATTTT.

The chain couples TRBV4-1 to TRBJ2-7, with TRBD1 matching over 9 bases. V shed 1 base and J 6 bases; nucleotides not matched to a gene: 7. The CDR3 totals 15 residues. Germline V gene sequence: CDR1 MGHRA, CDR2 YSYEKL. In DNA, the CDR3 is TGCGCCAGCAGCCAAGGAGGGACAGGGTTCACCGAGCAGTACTTC. Translation: CASSQGGTGFTEQYF.

V and J are TRBV5-1 and TRBJ2-1; 8 bases are a match to TRBD2. The CDR3 sequence is 19 residues long. Per germline, CDR1 SGHRS and CDR2 YFSETQ. The junction had 15 bases not matched to a gene; V was cut back by 0 bases and J by 4 bases. The CDR3 DNA sequence: TGCGCCAGCAGCTTGGCCTCGGTTAGGCCGGGCGGGGGGTACAATGAGCAGTTCTTC. Translating gives CASSLASVRPGGGYNEQFF.

This chain uses TRBV19 with TRBJ2-7, with D possibly matching TRBD1 (5 bases). Trimming shortened V by 4 bases and J by 2 bases, and 9 bases separated the two germline ends. CDR3 length: 13 residues. The V gene's germline CDR1 is LNHDA and CDR2 SQIVND (reference sequence). The CDR3 loop is CASSTGQTYEQYF. The CDR3 DNA reads TGTGCCAGTAGTACTGGACAAACCTACGAGCAGTACTTC.

This chain joins TRBV12-5 and TRBJ1-1; D may be TRBD1 (6 bases). Trimming cost V 3 bases and J 9 bases, with 14 bases left between them. The V gene's germline CDR1 is LGHNT and CDR2 FRNRAP. The CDR3 consists of 13 residues. CDR3 nucleotide sequence: TGTGCTAGTGGTTTTCAGGGGAACGGCCAAGCTTTCTTT. Its translation is CASGFQGNGQAFF.

The chain couples TRBV5-1 to TRBJ2-5; 7 nucleotides align to TRBD1. CDR1 and CDR2 from the germline V gene are SGHRS and YFSETQ. The trim removed 2 bases at V and 5 bases at J, leaving 9 bases unmatched. The CDR3 contains 15 residues. The CDR3 reads CASSFQNRGRETQYF. Here the CDR3 DNA reads TGCGCCAGCAGCTTCCAGAACAGGGGACGGGAGACCCAGTACTTC.

The chain recombines TRBV4-1 with TRBJ2-5, with 9 bases matching TRBD1. Germline CDR1 MGHRA, CDR2 YSYEKL. J lost 5 bases, V lost 1 base, and 5 bases had no gene match. The CDR3 has 15 residues. The CDR3 DNA reads TGCGCCAGCAGCCAAGCAGGGACAGGGCGGGAGACCCAGTACTTC. This encodes CASSQAGTGRETQYF.

A word on this clone: A read error may produce the germline difference seen at one junction end. The chain carries TRBV7-7 and TRBJ2-5; 9 bases map to TRBD2. Germline V CDR1 and CDR2: SSHAT, FNYEAQ (reference sequence). This CDR3 is built from 16 residues. Here the CDR3 DNA reads TGTGCTAGCAGCTTAGGAGCGGGAGGAACCCAAGAGACCCAGTACTTC. Protein sequence: CASSLGAGGTQETQYF.

The J gene is TRBJ2-2, the V gene TRBV19, with 10 bases lining up with TRBD2. The CDR3 loop spans 16 amino acids. J was trimmed by 5 bases and V by 1 base; bases with no gene match: 4. Germline assignment: CDR1 LNHDA and CDR2 SQIVND (reference sequence). The CDR3 sequence is CASSIAGSGRTGELFF. The DNA of the CDR3 is TGTGCCAGTAGTATAGCGGGTAGCGGGAGGACCGGGGAGCTGTTTTTT.

The rearrangement joins TRBV11-2 to TRBJ1-2; a weak D match, TRBD1 (5 bases). The germline V gene encodes CDR1 SGHAT and CDR2 FQNNGV. The length of the CDR3 is 16 residues. V dropped 1 base and J dropped 0 bases, with 12 bases sitting between them. CDR3 residues: CASSLGGTGPNYGYTF. CDR3 sequence (DNA): TGTGCCAGCAGCTTAGGCGGGACCGGGCCTAACTATGGCTACACCTTC.